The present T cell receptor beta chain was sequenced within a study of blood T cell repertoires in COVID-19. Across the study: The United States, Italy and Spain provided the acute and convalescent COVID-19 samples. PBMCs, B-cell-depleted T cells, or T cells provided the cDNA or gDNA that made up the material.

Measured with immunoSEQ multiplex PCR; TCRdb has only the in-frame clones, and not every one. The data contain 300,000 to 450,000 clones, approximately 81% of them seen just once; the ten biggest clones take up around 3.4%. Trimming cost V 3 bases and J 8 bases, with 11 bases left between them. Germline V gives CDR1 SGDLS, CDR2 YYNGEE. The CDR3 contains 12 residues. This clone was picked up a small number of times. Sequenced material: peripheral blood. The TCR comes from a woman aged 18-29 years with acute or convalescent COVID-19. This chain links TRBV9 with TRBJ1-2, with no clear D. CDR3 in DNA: TGTGCCAGCAGCGGAGGGCCGTGGGGCTACACCTTC. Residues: CASSGGPWGYTF.